The 22 T cell receptor beta chains below all came from one sample that was sequenced in a study of T cells in Graves' hyperthyroidism and ophthalmopathy. Amplification of TCR beta CDR3 regions was performed using RNA transcripts as template. When the TCR CDR3 underwent first-round RT-PCR, the HTBI primer set was used. TCRdb re-derived calls from the multiplex PCR reads in MiXCR, one entry per CDR3 protein. The table lists over 650,000 distinct CDR3 sequences, just under 45% of them singletons. The sequencing sample was made of peripheral blood or thyroid tissue (not recorded which). These receptors were taken from an adult man with Graves' disease, either hyperthyroidism or ophthalmopathy (not recorded which).

CDR3: CASKGQGATEAFF. The CDR3 region has the DNA TGTGCCAGCAAGGGACAGGGGGCGACTGAAGCTTTCTTT. V is TRBV12-3 or TRBV12-4 and J is TRBJ1-1, with TRBD1 identical over 12 bases. Losses at the gene ends were 7 bases for V and 5 bases for J; bases not matched to a gene: 2. The CDR3 loop spans 13 amino acids.

This clonotype was counted many times. The gene calls are TRBV19 and TRBJ2-5; TRBD1 aligns across 10 bases. Looked up from germline, CDR1 is LNHDA and CDR2 is SQIVND (reference sequence). V lost 7 bases, J lost 3 bases, and 2 bases stayed unmatched. The CDR3 is made up of 13 amino acids. For the CDR3, the DNA is TGTGCCAGTAAAGGGACAGGGGAAGAGACCCAGTACTTC. Translated, it gives CASKGTGEETQYF. The full variable domain, rest sourced from reference TRBV19 and TRBJ2-5, is DGGITQSPKYLFRKEGQNVTLSCEQNLNHDAMYWYRQDPGQGLRLIYYSQIVNDFQKGDIAEGYSVSREKKESFPLTVTSAQKNPTAFYLCASKGTGEETQYFGPGTRLLVL.

About this clonotype: Compared with germline, one end of the junction differs, possibly owing to a read error. The chain couples TRBV10-2 to TRBJ1-1; D is perhaps TRBD1 (5 bases). This CDR3 comprises 14 residues. Per the germline V gene, CDR1 is WSHSY and CDR2 is SAAADI. CDR3 in amino acids: CASSPGFTNTEAFF. The CDR3 nucleotides are TGTGCCAGCTCACCAGGGTTCACGAACACTGAAGCTTTCTTT.

This clonotype has ten or more counts. This chain joins TRBV2 and TRBJ1-2, with D uncertain. Per the germline V gene, CDR1 is SNHLY and CDR2 is FYNNEI. The germline V and J ends were trimmed by 4 bases and 2 bases, with 8 bases remaining between them. The CDR3 is 13 amino acids. Here the CDR3 reads CASSATLNYGYTF. CDR3 DNA sequence: TGTGCCAGCAGTGCTACACTCAACTATGGCTACACCTTC. The whole variable domain, remainder taken from reference TRBV2 and TRBJ1-2, is EPEVTQTPSHQVTQMGQEVILRCVPISNHLYFYWYRQILGQKVEFLVSFYNNEISEKSEIFDDQFSVERPDGSNFTLKIRSTKLEDSAMYFCASSATLNYGYTFGSGTRLTVV.

Many counts were recorded for this clonotype. This chain links TRBV20-1 with TRBJ2-7, with 7 bases matching TRBD2. Germline CDR1 DFQATT, CDR2 SNEGSKA (reference sequence). V shed 6 bases, J shed 3 bases, and the junction held 11 bases outside the gene matches. The CDR3 is made up of 14 amino acids. This chain's CDR3 is CSARRTERGYEQYF. The CDR3 bases are TGCAGTGCCAGGCGGACGGAGCGGGGCTACGAGCAGTACTTC.

Details on this clonotype: Possible read error: a much larger clone is one base away. This chain connects TRBV10-3 to TRBJ1-4; TRBD1 agrees at 9 bases. Germline lookup yields CDR1 ENHRY and CDR2 SYGVKD. The junction had 7 bases not matched to a gene; V was cut back by 4 bases and J by 10 bases. The CDR3 spans 14 residues. In DNA, the CDR3 is TGTGCCATCAGTGGGGACAGGGAGACTGGAAAACTGTTTTTT. Encoded protein: CAISGDRETGKLFF.

This clonotype came up a few times. The chain carries TRBV10-3 and TRBJ1-4; TRBD1 might be the D (6 bases). V lost 3 bases and J lost 5, with 16 bases in between. The germline V gene encodes CDR1 ENHRY and CDR2 SYGVKD. The CDR3 extends over 16 amino acids. CDR3 sequence: CAISDTGWGDNEKLFF. Here the CDR3 DNA reads TGTGCCATCAGTGATACAGGGTGGGGAGACAATGAAAAACTGTTTTTT.

The J gene is TRBJ2-5, the V gene TRBV20-1, with a tentative D call TRBD1 (6 bases). The germline CDR1 and CDR2 sequences are DFQATT and SNEGSKA (reference sequence). Trimming removed 7 bases at V and 5 bases at J, with 14 bases between. This CDR3 has 12 residues. CDR3 residues: CSGVQGGETQYF. CDR3 sequence (DNA): TGCAGTGGTGTACAGGGCGGTGAGACCCAGTACTTC.

The chain has TRBV6-5 and TRBJ1-2; TRBD1 matches at 7 bases. The CDR3 sequence is 15 residues long. Germline V gene data show CDR1 as MNHEY and CDR2 as SVGAGI. V was pared by 0 bases and J by 7 bases, with 8 bases of the junction left unmatched. The DNA for the CDR3 is TGTGCCAGCAGTTACTCGAGACAGGGAAGGTTTGGCTACACCTTC. It translates to CASSYSRQGRFGYTF.

The chain joins TRBV2 to TRBJ2-5, with 11 bases matching TRBD1. Judging by the DNA end, TRBJ2-7 fits better; the J call may be wrong. This CDR3 is built from 15 residues. Per germline, CDR1 SNHLY and CDR2 FYNNEI. CDR3 region: CASSDQGTGGYEQYF. The CDR3 region has the DNA TGTGCCAGCAGTGACCAAGGGACAGGGGGTTACGAGCAGTACTTC.

The rearrangement links TRBV6-1 to TRBJ2-3; D is ambiguous. Per germline, CDR1 MNHNS and CDR2 SASEGT. The CDR3 extends over 12 amino acids. Trimming took off 4 bases at V and 2 bases at J, with 4 bases between the two ends. As DNA, the CDR3 is TGTGCCAGCAGTGGGATCACAGATACGCAGTATTTT. Translating it yields CASSGITDTQYF.

As regards this clonotype: This may arise from a read error, as a much more abundant clone is one base away. The V gene is TRBV7-2, the J gene TRBJ1-2, with D hard to call. Looked up from germline, CDR1 is SGHTA and CDR2 is FQGNSA. V shed 1 base and J shed 4 bases, with 16 bases lying between them. The CDR3 has 16 residues. CDR3 protein: CASSLDVGSTTYGYTF. The CDR3 bases are TGTGCCAGCAGCTTAGATGTCGGCAGCACGACCTATGGCTACACCTTC.

The chain recombines TRBV20-1 with TRBJ2-7; D is unresolved. The CDR3 extends over 14 amino acids. Trimming shortened V by 1 base and J by 0 bases, and 10 bases separated the two germline ends. From germline, CDR1 is DFQATT and CDR2 SNEGSKA (reference sequence). The CDR3 spells CSARVGRSSYEQYF. The CDR3 DNA reads as TGCAGTGCTAGAGTAGGCCGCAGCTCCTACGAGCAGTACTTC.

The table lists this clonotype with a count of one. At one boundary the junction diverges from the germline segment, which might be a read error. This rearrangement joins TRBV24-1 to TRBJ1-5, with 9 bases matching TRBD1. The CDR3 extends over 15 amino acids. From germline, CDR1 is KGHDR and CDR2 SFDVKD. CDR3 amino acids: CASSFRGTGNQPQHF. The CDR3 DNA sequence: TGTGCCAGCAGTTTCCGAGGGACAGGGAATCAGCCCCAGCATTTT.

Points on this clonotype: One end of the junction does not line up with germline, which may come from a read error. The V call is TRBV10-3, the J call TRBJ2-5; no reliable D call. The CDR3 is made up of 9 amino acids. The germline V gene encodes CDR1 ENHRY and CDR2 SYGVKD. In nucleotides, the CDR3 is TGTGCCATCAGTGAGAACCAGTACTTC. Translation: CAISENQYF.

This clonotype showed up just a few times. J is TRBJ2-5 and V is TRBV12-3 or TRBV12-4, with D maybe TRBD2 (6 bases). The CDR3 consists of 15 residues. Trimming removed 5 bases at V and 3 bases at J, with 16 bases between. The CDR3 here is CASSLPGTPKETQYF. The CDR3, as DNA: TGTGCCAGCAGTCTTCCCGGGACTCCGAAAGAGACCCAGTACTTC.

In its sample, this clonotype was seen many times. The rearrangement uses TRBV2 and TRBJ1-1, with unresolved D. Germline V gives CDR1 SNHLY, CDR2 FYNNEI. The V gene lost 7 bases and the J gene lost 0 bases, with 6 bases spanning the gap. The CDR3 spans 12 residues. CDR3: CASTVMNTEAFF. The DNA for the CDR3 is TGTGCCAGCACGGTAATGAACACTGAAGCTTTCTTT.

This chain connects TRBV10-3 to TRBJ1-3, with TRBD1 identical over 9 bases. The CDR3 loop spans 14 amino acids. Unmatched junction bases numbered 5, after V lost 4 bases and J lost 7 bases. The germline V gene encodes CDR1 ENHRY and CDR2 SYGVKD. The CDR3 coding sequence is TGTGCCATCAGTGGGACAGGGGAGTTGAACACCATATATTTT. Its translation: CAISGTGELNTIYF.

This clonotype came up a few times. The chain links TRBV7-9 to TRBJ2-7; no reliable D call. The CDR3 is made up of 15 amino acids. V lost 4 bases and J lost 1, with 14 bases in between. CDR1 is SEHNR and CDR2 is FQNEAQ in the germline V gene (reference sequence). The CDR3 nucleotides are TGTGCCAGCAGCTCGGATCTGACAATATCCTACGAGCAGTACTTC. Amino acid sequence: CASSSDLTISYEQYF.

In the case of this clonotype: The junction departs from the called germline gene at one end, perhaps through a read error. V and J are TRBV10-2 and TRBJ1-1; D gene unclear. This CDR3 comprises 17 residues. Germline assignment: CDR1 WSHSY and CDR2 SAAADI. The CDR3 coding sequence is TGCACCAGCAGTGAGTCTCGAGCCGATGATTTAAACACTGAAGCTTTCTTT. Translation gives CTSSESRADDLNTEAFF.

This clonotype was found many times. The chain carries TRBV20-1 and TRBJ2-5, with D perhaps TRBD1 (6 bases). V was shortened by 6 bases and J by 1 base, with 12 bases between the two germline ends. Germline CDR1 DFQATT, CDR2 SNEGSKA (reference sequence). The CDR3 runs to 13 residues. The CDR3 reads CSALQGVQETQYF. The CDR3 nucleotides are TGCAGTGCCCTACAGGGCGTCCAAGAGACCCAGTACTTC.

The chain links TRBV19 to TRBJ1-6; tentatively, D is TRBD1 (5 bases). CDR1 is LNHDA, CDR2 SQIVND, per germline (reference sequence). Trimming cost V 4 bases and J 8 bases, with 15 bases left between them. The CDR3 is 15 residues long. The CDR3 is CASSTWQGGDSPLHF. In DNA, the CDR3 is TGTGCCAGTAGTACATGGCAGGGTGGAGATTCACCCCTCCACTTT.